The 16 T cell receptor beta chains below come from one sample, sequenced in a study of blood T cell repertoires in COVID-19 (dated by TCRdb to the early 2020s). Receptor amplification or capture employed the immunoSEQ multiplex PCR assay. In TCRdb, the immuneACCESS table is reduced to in-frame sequences with V and J assigned. These tables do not hold every clone; where another copy was compared, an unresolved V gene accounts for under half, and the others remain unexplained. This sample holds hundreds of thousands of clones; 88% were observed only once. 2% to 2.5% of the sample goes to the ten largest clones. Sequencing was done on a sample of PBMCs or T cells enriched from blood (not recorded which). The origin of the receptors is a woman aged 40 to 50 with acute COVID-19.

The rearrangement links TRBV5-1 to TRBJ2-1; no clear D. The germline V gene has CDR1 SGHRS and CDR2 YFSETQ. The CDR3 is made up of 14 amino acids. V gave up 4 bases and J gave up 1 base, with 9 bases separating them. The CDR3 protein is CASSMSASYNEQFF. The CDR3 DNA follows: TGCGCCAGCAGCATGAGCGCGTCCTACAATGAGCAGTTCTTC.

This clone appeared once. The chain recombines TRBV2 with TRBJ2-7, with TRBD1 matching 12 bases. Germline assignment: CDR1 SNHLY and CDR2 FYNNEI. The V segment lost 6 bases and the J segment 3 bases; nucleotides outside the gene matches: 3. CDR3 length equals 14 residues. The DNA for the CDR3 is TGTGCCAGCAGGGGGACAGGGGGCAACTACGAGCAGTACTTC. This encodes CASRGTGGNYEQYF.

This chain links TRBV30 with TRBJ2-3; TRBD2 might be the D (5 bases). The V end lost 3 bases, the J end lost 5 bases, and 15 bases lay between the germline ends. The length of the CDR3 is 14 residues. Germline CDR1 GTSNPN, CDR2 SVGIG (reference sequence). CDR3 DNA sequence: TGTGCCTGGAGGCTGCTCGGGGTGGGAGATACGCAGTATTTT. Its translation is CAWRLLGVGDTQYF. Looking up the rest from reference TRBV30 and TRBJ2-3 gives the full variable domain: SQTIHQWPATLVQPVGSPLSLECTVEGTSNPNLYWYRQAAGRGLQLLFYSVGIGQISSEVPQNLSASRPQDRQFILSSKKLLLSDSGFYLCAWRLLGVGDTQYFGPGTRLTVL.

This clone was seen once. This chain connects TRBV29-1 to TRBJ2-1; 7 nucleotides match TRBD2. Per germline, CDR1 SQVTM and CDR2 ANQGSEA. The CDR3 contains 12 residues. V lost 7 bases and J lost 11; bases outside the gene matches: 11. The chain's CDR3 is CSGGLGNEKQFF. DNA for the CDR3: TGCAGCGGAGGACTAGGAAATGAGAAGCAGTTCTTC.

In this sample, this clone turned up once. The J gene is TRBJ2-3, the V gene TRBV6-5; 8 positions agree with TRBD1. Trimming took 6 bases from V and 10 from J; bases not matched to a gene: 3. Germline V gene sequence: CDR1 MNHEY, CDR2 SVGAGI. This CDR3 has 11 residues. The CDR3 coding sequence is TGTGCCAGCAGCCAACAGGGGGCGCAGTATTTT. This sequence encodes CASSQQGAQYF.

This rearrangement joins TRBV25-1 to TRBJ1-1; no firm D call. In germline, CDR1 is MGHDK, CDR2 SYGVNS. Between the trimmed V and J ends, which lost 3 bases and 5 bases, there was a span of 16 bases. CDR3 length equals 15 residues. Here the CDR3 DNA reads TGTGCCAGCAGTGACCAGTTGACCCCGAGGACTGAAGCTTTCTTT. As protein: CASSDQLTPRTEAFF.

The sample holds one count of this clone. The gene calls are TRBV19 and TRBJ1-1; D unresolved. V was cut by 2 bases and J by 4 bases, with 8 bases left in between. The CDR3 spans 13 residues. Per germline, CDR1 LNHDA and CDR2 SQIVND (reference sequence). The CDR3 sequence: CASSISTGTEAFF. The CDR3, as DNA: TGTGCCAGTAGTATATCTACGGGCACTGAAGCTTTCTTT.

V and J are TRBV18 and TRBJ1-1; no clear D. V was pared by 3 bases and J by 7 bases, with 9 bases between. Germline-derived CDR1 and CDR2 are KGHSH and LQKENI. This CDR3 region has 12 residues. The CDR3 spells CASSPFEGEAFF. The CDR3, as DNA: TGTGCCAGCTCACCTTTTGAGGGTGAAGCTTTCTTT.

The CDR3 DNA is TGTGCCAGCAGGGAAAACACTTTGGGCCTTGTCGATGAGCAGTTCTTC. Encoded protein: CASRENTLGLVDEQFF. V gene TRBV6-1 combines with J gene TRBJ2-1; D gene unclear. The V and J ends lost 6 bases and 8 bases respectively, with 23 bases between them. The CDR3 loop spans 16 amino acids. Germline lookup yields CDR1 MNHNS and CDR2 SASEGT.

This clone was detected only once. DNA of the CDR3: TGTGCCACCCAAAAGGACAGTTCCTACGAGCAGTACTTC. Encoded protein: CATQKDSSYEQYF. V and J are TRBV2 and TRBJ2-7; possible D gene TRBD1, 6 bases. V was cut by 10 bases and J by 1 base, with 14 bases left in between. Germline CDR1 is SNHLY and CDR2 is FYNNEI. The CDR3 is 13 amino acids.

The chain links TRBV30 to TRBJ1-5; perhaps TRBD1 as D (6 bases). The CDR3 has 13 amino acids. The germline CDR1 and CDR2 sequences are GTSNPN and SVGIG (reference sequence). Trimming left V 4 bases short and J 0 bases short, with 7 bases between. This CDR3 reads CAWNRDSNQPQHF. The CDR3 nucleotides are TGTGCCTGGAACAGGGATAGCAATCAGCCCCAGCATTTT.

The V and J genes are TRBV5-4 and TRBJ1-1, with no clear D. Trimming cost V 1 base and J 0 bases, with 10 bases left between them. The CDR3 totals 15 residues. Germline CDR1 is SGHNT and CDR2 is YYREEE (reference sequence). The CDR3 nucleotides are TGTGCCAGCAGCTTGACGAGCACCATGAACACTGAAGCTTTCTTT. This encodes CASSLTSTMNTEAFF.

The chain is built from TRBV19 and TRBJ2-2; 8 nucleotides match TRBD1. Germline V gene lookup returns CDR1 LNHDA and CDR2 SQIVND (reference sequence). The CDR3 is 14 residues long. V shed 7 bases, J shed 4 bases, and the junction held 5 bases outside the gene matches. As DNA, the CDR3 is TGTGCCAGTACCGACAGGGGTCCCACCGGGGAGCTGTTTTTT. Translating it yields CASTDRGPTGELFF. Filled out from reference TRBV19 and TRBJ2-2, the complete variable domain reads DGGITQSPKYLFRKEGQNVTLSCEQNLNHDAMYWYRQDPGQGLRLIYYSQIVNDFQKGDIAEGYSVSREKKESFPLTVTSAQKNPTAFYLCASTDRGPTGELFFGEGSRLTVL.

The chain is built from TRBV11-2 and TRBJ2-7; possible D gene TRBD2, 5 bases. This CDR3 spans 12 amino acids. V lost 5 bases to trimming and J lost 5 bases, with 10 bases between them. Germline lookup yields CDR1 SGHAT and CDR2 FQNNGV. This CDR3 reads CASSIRGNEQYF. The CDR3 nucleotides read TGTGCCAGCAGCATCCGGGGAAACGAGCAGTACTTC. The variable domain in full, completed from reference TRBV11-2 and TRBJ2-7, reads EAGVAQSPRYKIIEKRQSVAFWCNPISGHATLYWYQQILGQGPKLLIQFQNNGVVDDSQLPKDRFSAERLKGVDSTLKIQPAKLEDSAVYLCASSIRGNEQYFGPGTRLTVT.

In DNA form, the CDR3 reads TGCGCCAGCGACGGGGGAGTCACAGATACGCAGTATTTT. Protein product: CASDGGVTDTQYF. The chain combines TRBV4-1 with TRBJ2-3, with D perhaps TRBD2 (6 bases). The CDR3 length is 13 residues. The germline CDR1 and CDR2 sequences are MGHRA and YSYEKL. V lost 8 bases and J 2 bases, leaving 11 bases between the germline ends.

V and J are TRBV2 and TRBJ1-3; 7 bases align to TRBD1. The junction had 6 bases not matched to a gene; V was cut back by 7 bases and J by 3 bases. Germline lookup yields CDR1 SNHLY and CDR2 FYNNEI. The CDR3 has 14 residues. The CDR3 loop is CASTGTANGNTIYF. In DNA form, the CDR3 reads TGTGCCAGCACTGGGACAGCCAATGGAAACACCATATATTTT. The whole variable domain, remainder taken from reference TRBV2 and TRBJ1-3, is EPEVTQTPSHQVTQMGQEVILRCVPISNHLYFYWYRQILGQKVEFLVSFYNNEISEKSEIFDDQFSVERPDGSNFTLKIRSTKLEDSAMYFCASTGTANGNTIYFGEGSWLTVV.